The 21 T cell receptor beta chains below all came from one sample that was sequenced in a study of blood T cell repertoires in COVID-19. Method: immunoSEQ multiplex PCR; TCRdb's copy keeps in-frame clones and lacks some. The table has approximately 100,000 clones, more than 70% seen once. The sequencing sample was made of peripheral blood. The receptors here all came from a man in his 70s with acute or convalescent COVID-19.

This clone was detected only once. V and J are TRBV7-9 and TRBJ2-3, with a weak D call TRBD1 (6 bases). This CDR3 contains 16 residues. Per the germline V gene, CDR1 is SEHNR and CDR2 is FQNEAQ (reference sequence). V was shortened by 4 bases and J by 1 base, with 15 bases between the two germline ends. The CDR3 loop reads CASSWIGTPGTDTQYF. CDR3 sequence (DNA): TGTGCCAGCAGCTGGATTGGGACACCGGGCACAGATACGCAGTATTTT.

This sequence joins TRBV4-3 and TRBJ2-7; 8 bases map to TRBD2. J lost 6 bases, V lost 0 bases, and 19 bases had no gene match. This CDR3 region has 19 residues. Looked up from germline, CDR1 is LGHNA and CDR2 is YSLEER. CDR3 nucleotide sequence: TGCGCCAGCAGCCAAGAAGCCGGGTGGTCGGAGCGGGAGAAGGGCGAGCAGTACTTC. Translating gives CASSQEAGWSEREKGEQYF.

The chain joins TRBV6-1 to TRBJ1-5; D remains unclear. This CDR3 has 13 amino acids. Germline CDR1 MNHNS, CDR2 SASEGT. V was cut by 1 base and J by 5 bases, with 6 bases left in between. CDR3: CASSEERDQPQHF. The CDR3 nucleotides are TGTGCCAGCAGTGAAGAGAGGGATCAGCCCCAGCATTTT.

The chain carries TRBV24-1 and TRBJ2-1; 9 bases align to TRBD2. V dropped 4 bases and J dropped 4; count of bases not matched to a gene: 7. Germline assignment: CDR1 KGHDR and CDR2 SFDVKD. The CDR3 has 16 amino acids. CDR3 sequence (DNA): TGTGCCACCAGTGACTTAGCGGGAGAGGCTTACAATGAGCAGTTCTTC. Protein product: CATSDLAGEAYNEQFF.

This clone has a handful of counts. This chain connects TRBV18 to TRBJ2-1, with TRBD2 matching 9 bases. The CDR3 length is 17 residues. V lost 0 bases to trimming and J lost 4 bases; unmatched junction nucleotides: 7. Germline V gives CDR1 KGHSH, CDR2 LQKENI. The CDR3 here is CASSPPSGSLGYNEQFF. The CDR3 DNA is TGTGCCAGCTCACCACCTAGCGGGAGCCTGGGGTACAATGAGCAGTTCTTC.

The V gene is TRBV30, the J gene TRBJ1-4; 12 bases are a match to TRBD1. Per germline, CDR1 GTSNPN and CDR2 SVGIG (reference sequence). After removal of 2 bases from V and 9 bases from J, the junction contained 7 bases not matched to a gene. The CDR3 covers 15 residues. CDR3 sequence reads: CAWSSGTGGSKKLFF. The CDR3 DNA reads TGTGCCTGGAGTTCCGGGACAGGGGGCTCGAAAAAACTGTTTTTT.

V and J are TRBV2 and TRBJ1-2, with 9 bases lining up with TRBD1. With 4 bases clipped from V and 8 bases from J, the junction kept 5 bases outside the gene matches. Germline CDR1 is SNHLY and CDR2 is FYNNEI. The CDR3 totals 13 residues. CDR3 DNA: TGTGCCAGCAGTGTGACAGGGGGTGACGGCTACACCTTC. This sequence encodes CASSVTGGDGYTF.

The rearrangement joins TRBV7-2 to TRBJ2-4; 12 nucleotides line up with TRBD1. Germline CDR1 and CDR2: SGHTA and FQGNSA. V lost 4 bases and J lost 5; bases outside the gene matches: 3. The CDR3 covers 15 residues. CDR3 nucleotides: TGTGCCAGCAGCTGGGACAGGGGGCGAGAAAACATTCAGTACTTC. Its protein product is CASSWDRGRENIQYF.

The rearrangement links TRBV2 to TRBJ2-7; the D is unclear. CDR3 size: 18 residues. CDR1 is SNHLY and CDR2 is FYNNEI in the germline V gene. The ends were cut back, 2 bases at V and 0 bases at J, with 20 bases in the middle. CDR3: CASSELRLRKLLSYEQYF. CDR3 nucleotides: TGTGCCAGCAGTGAATTGAGGTTGCGGAAGCTCCTCTCCTACGAGCAGTACTTC.

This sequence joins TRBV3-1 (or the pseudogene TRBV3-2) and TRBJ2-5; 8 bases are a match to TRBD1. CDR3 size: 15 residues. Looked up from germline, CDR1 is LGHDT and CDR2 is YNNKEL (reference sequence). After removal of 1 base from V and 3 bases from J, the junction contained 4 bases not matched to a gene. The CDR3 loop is CASSQAGTGKETQYF. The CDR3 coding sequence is TGTGCCAGCAGCCAAGCCGGGACAGGTAAAGAGACCCAGTACTTC.

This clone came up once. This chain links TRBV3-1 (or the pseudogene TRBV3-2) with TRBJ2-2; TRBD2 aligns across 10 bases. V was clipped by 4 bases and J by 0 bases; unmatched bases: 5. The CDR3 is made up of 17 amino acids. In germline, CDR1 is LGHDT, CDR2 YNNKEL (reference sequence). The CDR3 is CASSPASGRANTGELFF. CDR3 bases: TGTGCCAGCAGCCCCGCGAGCGGGAGGGCGAACACCGGGGAGCTGTTTTTT.

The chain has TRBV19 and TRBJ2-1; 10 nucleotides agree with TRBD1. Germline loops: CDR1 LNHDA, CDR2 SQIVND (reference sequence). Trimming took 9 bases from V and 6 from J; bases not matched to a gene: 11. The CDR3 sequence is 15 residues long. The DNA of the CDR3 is TGTGCCAGCACTCGACAGGGGGCTGTTGGCAATGAGCAGTTCTTC. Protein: CASTRQGAVGNEQFF.

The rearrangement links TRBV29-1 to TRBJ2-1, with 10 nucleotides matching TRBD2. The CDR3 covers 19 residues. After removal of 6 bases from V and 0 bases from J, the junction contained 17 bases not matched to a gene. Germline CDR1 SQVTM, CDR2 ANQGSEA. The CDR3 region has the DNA TGCAGCGTGTGCTTGGTTGGAATGGTAGCGGGAGGCTCCTACAATGAGCAGTTCTTC. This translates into CSVCLVGMVAGGSYNEQFF.

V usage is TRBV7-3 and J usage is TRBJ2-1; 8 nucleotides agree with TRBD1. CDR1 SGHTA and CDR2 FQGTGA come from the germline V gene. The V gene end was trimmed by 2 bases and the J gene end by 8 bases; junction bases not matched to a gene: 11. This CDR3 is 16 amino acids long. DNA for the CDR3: TGTGCCAGCAGCTTACACCCGGGACAGGTAAACGATGAGCAGTTCTTC. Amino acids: CASSLHPGQVNDEQFF.

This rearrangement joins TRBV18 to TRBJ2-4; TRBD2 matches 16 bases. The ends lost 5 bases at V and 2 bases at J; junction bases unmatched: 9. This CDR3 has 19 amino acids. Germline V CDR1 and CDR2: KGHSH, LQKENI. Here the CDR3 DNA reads TGTGCCAGCTCATCGGGACTAGCGGGAGGGCGGTTTACCAAAAACATTCAGTACTTC. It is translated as CASSSGLAGGRFTKNIQYF.

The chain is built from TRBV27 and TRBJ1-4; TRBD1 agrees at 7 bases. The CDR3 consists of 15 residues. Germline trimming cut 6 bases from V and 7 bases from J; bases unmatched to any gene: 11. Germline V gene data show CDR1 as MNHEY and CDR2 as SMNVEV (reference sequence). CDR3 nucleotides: TGTGCCAGCAGGCGCACCGGGACAGTTCTTGAAAAACTGTTTTTT. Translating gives CASRRTGTVLEKLFF.

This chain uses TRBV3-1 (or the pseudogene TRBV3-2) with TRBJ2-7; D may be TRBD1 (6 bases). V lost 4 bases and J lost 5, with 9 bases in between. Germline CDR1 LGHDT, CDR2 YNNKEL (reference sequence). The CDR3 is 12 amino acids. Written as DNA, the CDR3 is TGTGCCAGCAGCCGGACAGTCAACGAGCAGTACTTC. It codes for CASSRTVNEQYF.

CDR3 bases: TGTGCCAGCAGCCAAGACAGTGGGAGCGGGAGATACAATGAGCAGTTCTTC. It encodes CASSQDSGSGRYNEQFF. The chain employs TRBV3-1 (or the pseudogene TRBV3-2) and TRBJ2-1; TRBD2 agrees at 8 bases. The CDR3 runs to 17 residues. Germline CDR1 LGHDT, CDR2 YNNKEL (reference sequence). V trimming: 0 bases; J trimming: 4 bases; junction bases outside the gene matches: 8.

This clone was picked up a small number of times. The CDR3 DNA is TGTGCCAGCAGCCAAGATGCCCGGGGGAGGGTTAATGAAAAACTGTTTTTT. Translating gives CASSQDARGRVNEKLFF. This rearrangement joins TRBV4-2 to TRBJ1-4; perhaps TRBD1 as D (5 bases). This CDR3 contains 17 residues. Germline assignment: CDR1 LGHNA and CDR2 YNFKEQ. V was clipped by 0 bases and J by 4 bases, with 15 bases between them.

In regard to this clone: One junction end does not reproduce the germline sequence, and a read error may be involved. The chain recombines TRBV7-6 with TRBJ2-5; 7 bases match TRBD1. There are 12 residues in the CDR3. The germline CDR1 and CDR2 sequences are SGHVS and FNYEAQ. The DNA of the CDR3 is TGTGCCAGCAGCTCACCTGACAGGGACGAAAACTTC. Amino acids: CASSSPDRDENF.

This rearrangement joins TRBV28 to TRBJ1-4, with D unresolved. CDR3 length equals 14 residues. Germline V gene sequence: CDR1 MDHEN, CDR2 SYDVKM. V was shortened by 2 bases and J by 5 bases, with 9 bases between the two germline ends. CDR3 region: CASSLPGKNEKLFF. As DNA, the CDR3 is TGTGCCAGCAGTTTACCGGGAAAGAATGAAAAACTGTTTTTT.